A single sample gave rise to the 22 T cell receptor beta chains below, sequenced in a study of blood T cell repertoires in COVID-19. TCRdb's table, derived via immunoSEQ multiplex PCR, lists solely in-frame clones and lacks some. The sample yields approximately 470,000 clones, 87% seen once. Specimen: PBMCs or T cells enriched from blood (not recorded which). The receptor source for this set is a woman aged 18 to 35 who had recovered from COVID-19.

The chain carries TRBV18 and TRBJ2-3; 9 bases are shared with TRBD2. Germline CDR1 reads KGHSH; CDR2 reads LQKENI. The V and J ends lost 2 bases and 4 bases, in that order; junction bases with no gene match: 7. The CDR3 sequence is 16 residues long. CDR3 coding DNA: TGTGCCAGCTCACCAGGCAGCGGGGGGTTCTCAGATACGCAGTATTTT. This encodes CASSPGSGGFSDTQYF.

The chain carries TRBV6-4 and TRBJ2-2, with D tentatively TRBD2 (6 bases). Looked up from germline, CDR1 is MRHNA and CDR2 is SNTAGT. Trimming left V 1 base short and J 5 bases short, with 8 bases between. The CDR3 is 14 amino acids. The CDR3: CASSDFGGTGELFF. The CDR3 coding sequence is TGTGCCAGCAGTGACTTCGGGGGAACCGGGGAGCTGTTTTTT.

The chain joins TRBV7-2 to TRBJ1-2; TRBD1 matches at 11 bases. The V and J ends lost 5 bases and 7 bases, in that order; junction bases with no gene match: 3. From germline, CDR1 is SGHTA and CDR2 FQGNSA. This CDR3 region has 13 residues. CDR3 loop: CASSRGQGGGYTF. The CDR3 nucleotides read TGTGCCAGCAGCCGGGGACAGGGGGGTGGCTACACCTTC.

The count of this clone is one. The same CDR3 also results from other DNA sequences found in this sample. The chain recombines TRBV6-5 with TRBJ1-5; D is ambiguous. CDR3 length: 13 amino acids. Between the trimmed V and J ends, which lost 0 bases and 5 bases, there was a span of 5 bases. Germline CDR1 MNHEY, CDR2 SVGAGI. The CDR3 sequence is CASSYSSDQPQHF. The DNA for the CDR3 is TGTGCCAGCAGTTACTCCTCGGATCAGCCCCAGCATTTT.

Remarks on this clone: The same CDR3 is also encoded by other DNA sequences in this sample. The chain has TRBV7-2 and TRBJ1-1; 7 positions match TRBD1. The CDR3 has 15 amino acids. Losses at the gene ends were 3 bases for V and 4 bases for J; bases not matched to a gene: 8. CDR1 is SGHTA, CDR2 FQGNSA, per germline. CDR3 region: CASSLRGGLGTEAFF. As DNA, the CDR3 is TGTGCCAGCAGCTTGCGAGGGGGCCTGGGCACTGAAGCTTTCTTT.

The chain has TRBV6-5 and TRBJ1-1; the D is unclear. V lost 6 bases and J lost 2, with 16 bases in between. Germline lookup yields CDR1 MNHEY and CDR2 SVGAGI. The CDR3 contains 15 residues. The DNA of the CDR3 is TGTGCCAGCAGCCGCCGGGAGGGTGGTAACACTGAAGCTTTCTTT. Its protein product is CASSRREGGNTEAFF.

The chain is built from TRBV5-1 and TRBJ2-3; D possibly corresponds to TRBD2 (5 bases). Germline-derived CDR1 and CDR2 are SGHRS and YFSETQ. The V end lost 4 bases, the J end lost 3 bases, and 15 bases lay between the germline ends. This CDR3 contains 15 residues. The DNA of the CDR3 is TGCGCCAGCAGCCCTTACGGACTGCCAACAGATACGCAGTATTTT. Protein sequence: CASSPYGLPTDTQYF.

J is TRBJ2-3 and V is TRBV7-9; 11 bases align to TRBD1. CDR3 length: 14 residues. V shed 3 bases, J shed 5 bases, and the junction held 1 base outside the gene matches. CDR1 is SEHNR and CDR2 is FQNEAQ in the germline V gene (reference sequence). The CDR3 protein is CASSLGQGEDTQYF. In nucleotides, the CDR3 is TGTGCCAGCAGCTTGGGACAGGGGGAAGATACGCAGTATTTT.

V and J are TRBV27 and TRBJ2-7; 7 bases map to TRBD2. The CDR3 loop spans 16 amino acids. Germline V gene sequence: CDR1 MNHEY, CDR2 SMNVEV (reference sequence). V was clipped by 2 bases and J by 0 bases; unmatched bases: 7. CDR3 protein: CASSLGGGGSSYEQYF. CDR3 nucleotides: TGTGCCAGCAGTTTAGGGGGGGGAGGGAGCTCCTACGAGCAGTACTTC.

V gene TRBV10-3 combines with J gene TRBJ1-2; no firm D call. V shed 1 base and J shed 1 base, with 4 bases lying between them. This CDR3 is 13 amino acids long. Germline lookup yields CDR1 ENHRY and CDR2 SYGVKD. The DNA of the CDR3 is TGTGCCATCAGTGAGTTCTTTAACTATGGCTACACCTTC. Its translation: CAISEFFNYGYTF.

The rearrangement uses TRBV11-2 and TRBJ2-3; D not resolved. This CDR3 region has 11 residues. The ends were cut back, 3 bases at V and 10 bases at J, with 8 bases in the middle. Germline lookup yields CDR1 SGHAT and CDR2 FQNNGV. This CDR3 is CASSFGDAQYF. CDR3 DNA sequence: TGTGCCAGCAGCTTCGGAGACGCGCAGTATTTT.

This chain uses TRBV15 with TRBJ2-3; 9 nucleotides agree with TRBD1. Losses at the gene ends were 1 base for V and 6 bases for J; bases not matched to a gene: 8. Germline V gene sequence: CDR1 LNHNV, CDR2 YYDKDF (reference sequence). The CDR3 is 16 residues long. The CDR3 sequence: CATSRGGQGVWDTQYF. The DNA for the CDR3 is TGTGCCACCAGCAGAGGGGGACAGGGAGTTTGGGATACGCAGTATTTT.

The gene calls are TRBV6-5 and TRBJ1-1; tentatively, D is TRBD1 (5 bases). CDR1 is MNHEY and CDR2 is SVGAGI in the germline V gene. The CDR3 contains 15 residues. V lost 2 bases and J lost 0, with 10 bases in between. In DNA form, the CDR3 reads TGTGCCAGCAGTTACGATGCAGGGATGAACACTGAAGCTTTCTTT. Translating it yields CASSYDAGMNTEAFF.

V usage is TRBV19 and J usage is TRBJ1-1; D not resolved. The germline V gene encodes CDR1 LNHDA and CDR2 SQIVND (reference sequence). V was cut by 7 bases and J by 0 bases, with 15 bases left in between. This CDR3 has 15 amino acids. CDR3 amino acids: CASKYTGVLNTEAFF. Here the CDR3 DNA reads TGTGCCAGTAAGTACACGGGAGTCCTGAACACTGAAGCTTTCTTT.

The chain recombines TRBV15 with TRBJ1-5, with unresolved D. Germline CDR1 and CDR2: LNHNV and YYDKDF (reference sequence). The CDR3 is 13 residues long. Trimming took off 1 base at V and 4 bases at J, with 5 bases between the two ends. The CDR3 nucleotides are TGTGCCACCAGCAGAGCGGGGAATCAGCCCCAGCATTTT. Its translation: CATSRAGNQPQHF.

This rearrangement joins TRBV7-8 to TRBJ2-3; no clear D. Per the germline V gene, CDR1 is SGHVS and CDR2 is FQNEAQ. The CDR3 covers 12 residues. V shed 5 bases and J shed 5 bases, with 8 bases lying between them. CDR3 DNA sequence: TGTGCCAGCAGCCCCTCAGGAGATACGCAGTATTTT. It codes for CASSPSGDTQYF.

This clone is a singleton in its sample. The chain employs TRBV5-1 and TRBJ2-3; D perhaps matches TRBD1 (6 bases). V gave up 0 bases and J gave up 5 bases, with 16 bases separating them. The CDR3 is 16 residues long. Germline CDR1 SGHRS, CDR2 YFSETQ. The CDR3 protein is CASSLDLGARGDTQYF. The CDR3 DNA is TGCGCCAGCAGCTTGGATTTGGGGGCGAGAGGAGATACGCAGTATTTT.

The J gene is TRBJ1-1, the V gene TRBV9; D unresolved. The CDR3 length is 14 residues. CDR1 and CDR2 (germline): SGDLS, YYNGEE. The V end lost 4 bases, the J end lost 0 bases, and 10 bases lay between the germline ends. The chain's CDR3 is CASSSHGMNTEAFF. The CDR3 region has the DNA TGTGCCAGCAGCTCCCACGGGATGAACACTGAAGCTTTCTTT.

CDR3 region: CASSLTRVRIAEQYF. As DNA, the CDR3 is TGTGCCAGCAGTTTAACGAGGGTTAGGATCGCCGAGCAGTACTTC. The chain recombines TRBV27 with TRBJ2-7, with D possibly TRBD2 on 5 matching bases. From germline, CDR1 is MNHEY and CDR2 SMNVEV (reference sequence). This CDR3 has 15 residues. V was shortened by 2 bases and J by 6 bases, with 17 bases between the two germline ends.

The rearrangement joins TRBV11-2 to TRBJ1-4, with TRBD1 identical over 9 bases. Trimming took 4 bases from V and 0 from J; bases not matched to a gene: 6. The CDR3 spans 17 residues. Germline-derived CDR1 and CDR2 are SGHAT and FQNNGV. CDR3 DNA: TGTGCCAGCAGCTCGGGACAGGGCGGCGCAACTAATGAAAAACTGTTTTTT. Its translation is CASSSGQGGATNEKLFF.

The rearrangement uses TRBV27 and TRBJ2-7; tentative D call: TRBD1 (6 bases). The germline V gene encodes CDR1 MNHEY and CDR2 SMNVEV (reference sequence). CDR3 length: 12 amino acids. V dropped 8 bases and J dropped 4 bases, with 12 bases sitting between them. CDR3 amino acids: CASCSRGYEQYF. CDR3 bases: TGTGCCAGCTGCTCGAGGGGGTACGAGCAGTACTTC.

The chain combines TRBV7-2 with TRBJ2-3; 9 positions match TRBD2. This CDR3 has 16 amino acids. J gave up 9 bases and V 2 bases, and 12 bases lay outside the gene matches. Looked up from germline, CDR1 is SGHTA and CDR2 is FQGNSA. The CDR3 loop is CASSLQWRSGGGTQYF. The CDR3 nucleotides read TGTGCCAGCAGCTTACAATGGCGTAGCGGGGGCGGGACGCAGTATTTT.